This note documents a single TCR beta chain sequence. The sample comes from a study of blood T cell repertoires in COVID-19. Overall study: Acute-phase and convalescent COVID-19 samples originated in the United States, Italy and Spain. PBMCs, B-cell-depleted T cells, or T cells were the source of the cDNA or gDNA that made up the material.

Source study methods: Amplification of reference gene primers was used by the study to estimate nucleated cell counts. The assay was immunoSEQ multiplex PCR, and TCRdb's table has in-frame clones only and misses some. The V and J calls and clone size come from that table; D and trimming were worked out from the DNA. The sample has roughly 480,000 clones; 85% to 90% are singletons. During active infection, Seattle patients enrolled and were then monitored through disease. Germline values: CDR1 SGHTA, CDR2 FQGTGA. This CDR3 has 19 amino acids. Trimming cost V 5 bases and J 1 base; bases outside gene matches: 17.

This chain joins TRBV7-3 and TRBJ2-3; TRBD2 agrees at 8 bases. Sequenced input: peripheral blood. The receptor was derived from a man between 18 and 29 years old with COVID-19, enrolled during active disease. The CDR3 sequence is CASSPRGKAGAWGTDTQYF. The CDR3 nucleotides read TGTGCCAGCAGCCCCAGGGGTAAAGCGGGAGCTTGGGGCACAGATACGCAGTATTTT.